A single sample gave rise to the 8 T cell receptor beta chains below, sequenced in a study of blood T cell repertoires in COVID-19. Sequencing used immunoSEQ multiplex PCR; TCRdb keeps in-frame clones, though not all of them. This table holds tens of thousands of clones, roughly 86% found once. Input material: peripheral blood. These receptors came from a man aged 60 to 69 with acute or convalescent COVID-19.

V usage is TRBV11-3 and J usage is TRBJ2-5, with 7 bases that match TRBD2. The V segment lost 5 bases and the J segment 5 bases; nucleotides outside the gene matches: 5. Germline CDR1 and CDR2: SGHNT and YENEEA. There are 13 residues in the CDR3. DNA for the CDR3: TGTGCCAGCAGCCTGACTAGCAAGGAGACCCAGTACTTC. It specifies CASSLTSKETQYF.

CDR3 bases: TGTGCCAGCAGAGAGGACAGGGGGCCCTACGAGCAGTACTTC. The encoded protein is CASREDRGPYEQYF. This chain uses TRBV2 with TRBJ2-7, with 11 bases lining up with TRBD1. Trimming removed 6 bases from V and 2 bases from J; junction bases left unmatched: 3. This CDR3 spans 14 amino acids. Germline V gene data show CDR1 as SNHLY and CDR2 as FYNNEI.

This chain connects TRBV3-1 (or the pseudogene TRBV3-2) to TRBJ2-1, with 13 positions matching TRBD2. CDR3 length equals 16 residues. Germline V gene lookup returns CDR1 LGHDT and CDR2 YNNKEL (reference sequence). Unmatched junction bases numbered 9, after V lost 4 bases and J lost 9 bases. CDR3 DNA sequence: TGTGCCAGCAGCCCGGTCAGGGGACTAGCGGGAAGTGAGCAGTTCTTC. This encodes CASSPVRGLAGSEQFF.

The chain uses TRBV21-1 and TRBJ1-1; TRBD1 is taken as the D call from the table, unchecked against the DNA. TRBV21-1 is annotated as a pseudogene. The CDR3 length is 16 residues. The DNA of the CDR3 is TGTGCCAGCAGCACAGGGGGAGAGGGCATGAACACTGAAGCTTTCTTT. As protein: CASSTGGEGMNTEAFF.

CDR3 in DNA: TGTGCCAGCAGCCTACGCCTGACTAGGGCCCAAAACATTCAGTACTTC. This gives the protein CASSLRLTRAQNIQYF. V is TRBV3-1 (or the pseudogene TRBV3-2) and J is TRBJ2-4; a possible D gene is TRBD2 (6 bases). The CDR3 runs 16 residues. Germline CDR1 and CDR2: LGHDT and YNNKEL (reference sequence). V was trimmed by 4 bases and J by 5 bases, leaving 18 bases between them.

This chain uses TRBV30 with TRBJ2-1; D is unclear. In germline, CDR1 is GTSNPN, CDR2 SVGIG (reference sequence). The CDR3 has 11 residues. Trimming removed 1 base from V and 5 bases from J, with 3 bases in between. In DNA, the CDR3 is TGTGCCTGGAGTGCGGACAATGAGCAGTTCTTC. Translation: CAWSADNEQFF.

In this sample, this clone turned up once. The chain carries TRBV19 and TRBJ1-6; D remains unclear. Germline V lookup: CDR1 LNHDA, CDR2 SQIVND (reference sequence). V was cut by 3 bases and J by 7 bases, with 10 bases left in between. The CDR3 length is 14 residues. This CDR3 reads CASSILTTNSPLHF. For the CDR3, the DNA is TGTGCCAGTAGTATTCTGACGACAAATTCACCCCTCCACTTT.

This rearrangement joins TRBV7-2 to TRBJ2-7, with D possibly matching TRBD2 (5 bases). The length of the CDR3 is 15 residues. Germline V CDR1 and CDR2: SGHTA, FQGNSA. Trimming took off 1 base at V and 2 bases at J, with 12 bases between the two ends. The CDR3 loop is CASSLDPTEAYEQYF. The CDR3 DNA is TGTGCCAGCAGCTTAGATCCAACGGAGGCCTACGAGCAGTACTTC. Variable domain in full (rest from reference TRBV7-2 and TRBJ2-7): GAGVSQSPSNKVTEKGKDVELRCDPISGHTALYWYRQSLGQGLEFLIYFQGNSAPDKSGLPSDRFSAERTGGSVSTLTIQRTQQEDSAVYLCASSLDPTEAYEQYFGPGTRLTVT.